These 24 T cell receptor beta chains share one sample of origin, sequenced in a study of blood T cell repertoires in COVID-19. Clones were sequenced by immunoSEQ multiplex PCR, and TCRdb holds only the in-frame ones, with some missing. The sample records approximately 150,000 clones, over 80% being singletons. Sample: PBMCs or T cells enriched from blood (not recorded which). These TCRs come from a woman between 35 and 50 years old who had recovered from COVID-19.

V usage is TRBV18 and J usage is TRBJ1-2, with 9 nucleotides matching TRBD1. This CDR3 contains 13 residues. The V gene's germline CDR1 is KGHSH and CDR2 LQKENI. The ends lost 6 bases at V and 7 bases at J; junction bases unmatched: 6. The CDR3 DNA is TGTGCCAGCTCCCCTGGGACAGGGAGTGGCTACACCTTC. Protein product: CASSPGTGSGYTF.

The rearrangement uses TRBV4-1 and TRBJ1-3, with 11 bases identical to TRBD1. The germline V gene encodes CDR1 MGHRA and CDR2 YSYEKL. CDR3 size: 17 residues. The junction had 6 bases not matched to a gene; V was cut back by 0 bases and J by 5 bases. The DNA of the CDR3 is TGCGCCAGCAGCCAAGATGTCCGGACAGGGGGCCGAAACACCATATATTTT. Protein product: CASSQDVRTGGRNTIYF.

The V gene is TRBV29-1, the J gene TRBJ1-2; tentative D call: TRBD1 (6 bases). Trimming shortened V by 3 bases and J by 4 bases, and 15 bases separated the two germline ends. Germline V lookup: CDR1 SQVTM, CDR2 ANQGSEA. The CDR3 has 14 residues. The CDR3 bases are TGCAGCGTTGAGGGTACACAGGGTTCCTATGGCTACACCTTC. This translates into CSVEGTQGSYGYTF.

V gene TRBV5-6 combines with J gene TRBJ1-1; 8 bases agree with TRBD1. This CDR3 has 17 amino acids. After removal of 4 bases from V and 2 bases from J, the junction contained 13 bases not matched to a gene. Germline V gene sequence: CDR1 SGHDT, CDR2 YYEEEE. In DNA, the CDR3 is TGTGCCAGCAGCCCGAACCAGGGGGCGAGATTTAACACTGAAGCTTTCTTT. Translation: CASSPNQGARFNTEAFF.

This chain links TRBV10-3 with TRBJ1-5; D remains unclear. The CDR3 runs 14 residues. V was pared by 0 bases and J by 7 bases, with 10 bases between. The V gene's germline CDR1 is ENHRY and CDR2 SYGVKD. CDR3 region: CAISESAGLQPQHF. The CDR3, as DNA: TGTGCCATCAGTGAGTCGGCGGGGTTACAGCCCCAGCATTTT.

J is TRBJ2-6 and V is TRBV28; D unclear. This CDR3 comprises 18 residues. Germline V gives CDR1 MDHEN, CDR2 SYDVKM. The V end was cut by 2 bases, the J end by 0 bases, with 14 bases between. The CDR3 nucleotides read TGTGCCAGCAGTTTAATGGTCAAAAAGAGCTCTGGGGCCAACGTCCTGACTTTC. This translates into CASSLMVKKSSGANVLTF.

In this sample, this clone turned up a few times. CDR3 DNA: TGCGCCAGCAGCCAACCCGGTTTAGGGGCCAACGTCCTGACTTTC. It codes for CASSQPGLGANVLTF. The V call is TRBV4-1, the J call TRBJ2-6; D is undetermined. V shed 2 bases and J shed 4 bases, with 9 bases lying between them. Germline CDR1 and CDR2: MGHRA and YSYEKL. The CDR3 length is 15 residues.

The chain couples TRBV6-5 to TRBJ1-1, with D perhaps matching TRBD1 (5 bases). The CDR3 loop spans 14 amino acids. Germline assignment: CDR1 MNHEY and CDR2 SVGAGI. V lost 5 bases, J lost 4 bases, and 14 bases lay in between. This CDR3 is CASSLPGGGTEAFF. CDR3 bases: TGTGCCAGCAGTCTTCCGGGGGGAGGCACTGAAGCTTTCTTT.

V usage is TRBV9 and J usage is TRBJ2-2; 8 positions match TRBD1. V gave up 0 bases and J gave up 4 bases; unmatched junction bases: 5. CDR3 length: 16 amino acids. The germline V gene encodes CDR1 SGDLS and CDR2 YYNGEE. The DNA of the CDR3 is TGTGCCAGCAGCGTAGTCGACAGGGGTGCCACCGGGGAGCTGTTTTTT. It encodes CASSVVDRGATGELFF.

The chain combines TRBV4-1 with TRBJ1-1, with 7 positions matching TRBD1. The CDR3 consists of 13 residues. Germline CDR1 is MGHRA and CDR2 is YSYEKL. J gave up 13 bases and V 0 bases, and 8 bases lay outside the gene matches. CDR3 loop: CASSQDPGGYDFF. CDR3 nucleotide sequence: TGCGCCAGCAGCCAAGATCCAGGGGGGTACGATTTCTTT.

CDR3 coding DNA: TGCAGCGCCCGTGCGGTAGGGAGGGAGACCCAGTACTTC. Its protein product is CSARAVGRETQYF. The chain is built from TRBV29-1 and TRBJ2-5; perhaps TRBD2 as D (6 bases). V gave up 7 bases and J gave up 5 bases, with 17 bases separating them. Germline V CDR1 and CDR2: SQVTM, ANQGSEA. CDR3 size: 13 residues.

This clone was recorded a few times. This chain uses TRBV18 with TRBJ1-2; perhaps TRBD1 as D (5 bases). The CDR3 length is 14 residues. V lost 0 bases to trimming and J lost 8 bases, with 13 bases between them. Germline V gene lookup returns CDR1 KGHSH and CDR2 LQKENI. The CDR3 region has the DNA TGTGCCAGCTCACCACCGTTGGCAGGGCAAGGCTACACCTTC. It translates to CASSPPLAGQGYTF.

The chain employs TRBV30 and TRBJ2-1; D is uncertain. The CDR3 runs to 14 residues. Germline V gene data show CDR1 as GTSNPN and CDR2 as SVGIG (reference sequence). V was clipped by 1 base and J by 0 bases, with 7 bases between them. CDR3 protein: CAWSGASSYNEQFF. DNA of the CDR3: TGTGCCTGGAGTGGGGCCAGCTCCTACAATGAGCAGTTCTTC.

The V gene is TRBV18, the J gene TRBJ2-1, with 8 positions matching TRBD2. After removal of 4 bases from V and 5 bases from J, the junction contained 1 base not matched to a gene. Per germline, CDR1 KGHSH and CDR2 LQKENI. The CDR3 has 13 residues. The CDR3 region is CASSQTSDNEQFF. In DNA form, the CDR3 reads TGTGCCAGCTCACAGACTAGCGACAATGAGCAGTTCTTC.

The rearrangement joins TRBV6-1 to TRBJ1-3, with a weak D call TRBD1 (5 bases). This CDR3 spans 13 amino acids. The ends were cut back, 2 bases at V and 7 bases at J, with 9 bases in the middle. In germline, CDR1 is MNHNS, CDR2 SASEGT. The CDR3 nucleotides read TGTGCCAGCAGTGAAACGCAGGGTAACACCATATATTTT. It specifies CASSETQGNTIYF.

The table lists this clone with a few counts. The chain carries TRBV5-5 and TRBJ1-3, with 10 bases identical to TRBD1. This CDR3 comprises 15 residues. The germline CDR1 and CDR2 sequences are SGHKS and YYEKEE (reference sequence). J was trimmed by 4 bases and V by 2 bases; bases with no gene match: 3. CDR3 residues: CASSFRQGAGNTIYF. The CDR3, as DNA: TGTGCCAGCAGCTTTCGACAGGGGGCCGGAAACACCATATATTTT.

The V and J genes are TRBV4-1 and TRBJ2-1, with TRBD1 matching over 9 bases. V gave up 0 bases and J gave up 8 bases; unmatched junction bases: 11. Germline V lookup: CDR1 MGHRA, CDR2 YSYEKL. The CDR3 sequence is 17 residues long. CDR3 protein: CASSQEFGTGSFDEQFF. CDR3 DNA: TGCGCCAGCAGCCAAGAATTCGGGACAGGGAGTTTCGATGAGCAGTTCTTC.

This chain links TRBV19 with TRBJ2-3; 7 bases match TRBD2. V lost 3 bases and J lost 6; bases outside the gene matches: 0. CDR1 LNHDA and CDR2 SQIVND come from the germline V gene (reference sequence). This CDR3 has 12 amino acids. This CDR3 is CASSMGGDTQYF. CDR3 in DNA: TGTGCCAGTAGTATGGGGGGGGATACGCAGTATTTT.

The CDR3 bases are TGTGCCAGCCGCGGCAGGGAGAACACTGAAGCTTTCTTT. Amino acid sequence: CASRGRENTEAFF. The J gene is TRBJ1-1, the V gene TRBV19; D is perhaps TRBD1 (5 bases). The V gene's germline CDR1 is LNHDA and CDR2 SQIVND (reference sequence). The CDR3 length is 13 residues. The germline V and J ends were trimmed by 9 bases and 1 base, with 12 bases remaining between them.

In nucleotides, the CDR3 is TGTGCCAGTAGTATCGGAGGCCCCCTAGAGGCCAACGTCCTGACTTTC. Translation: CASSIGGPLEANVLTF. V is TRBV19 and J is TRBJ2-6; D may be TRBD2 (5 bases). Trimming cost V 3 bases and J 6 bases, with 15 bases left between them. CDR1 and CDR2 (germline): LNHDA, SQIVND (reference sequence). The length of the CDR3 is 16 residues.

V gene TRBV27 combines with J gene TRBJ1-2; 8 positions agree with TRBD1. CDR1 is MNHEY and CDR2 is SMNVEV in the germline V gene (reference sequence). The CDR3 extends over 13 amino acids. V was clipped by 3 bases and J by 6 bases; unmatched bases: 3. The CDR3 nucleotides read TGTGCCAGCAGTTTTTCAGGGGGCAATGGCTACACCTTC. Protein: CASSFSGGNGYTF.

The chain is built from TRBV21-1 and TRBJ1-5; the D call TRBD1 from the table was never checked on the DNA. TRBV21-1 is a pseudogene locus. The CDR3 is 19 residues long. The CDR3 coding sequence is TGTGCCAGCAGCAAAGACGGGACAGGGCCTTTCGGGGGGAATCAGCCCCAGCATTTT. Translating gives CASSKDGTGPFGGNQPQHF.

V usage is TRBV5-5 and J usage is TRBJ1-4, with TRBD1 matching 10 bases. The CDR3 sequence is 16 residues long. The germline gives CDR1 SGHKS, CDR2 YYEKEE (reference sequence). The V gene end was trimmed by 0 bases and the J gene end by 6 bases; junction bases not matched to a gene: 5. CDR3 nucleotide sequence: TGTGCCAGCAGCTTGGGCGACAGGGGGCGGGATGAAAAACTGTTTTTT. This gives the protein CASSLGDRGRDEKLFF.

V usage is TRBV19 and J usage is TRBJ1-4; D gene ambiguous. Trimming stripped 3 bases from V and 7 bases from J, with 15 bases between. Germline CDR1 is LNHDA and CDR2 is SQIVND (reference sequence). The CDR3 extends over 15 amino acids. CDR3 region: CASSIALGGPEKLFF. The CDR3 bases are TGTGCCAGTAGTATCGCCCTAGGAGGACCTGAAAAACTGTTTTTT. The full variable domain, with the rest looked up from reference TRBV19 and TRBJ1-4, is DGGITQSPKYLFRKEGQNVTLSCEQNLNHDAMYWYRQDPGQGLRLIYYSQIVNDFQKGDIAEGYSVSREKKESFPLTVTSAQKNPTAFYLCASSIALGGPEKLFFGSGTQLSVL.